Included here is one T cell receptor (beta chain) sequence, with context. Its cognate antigen is unknown. The sample originates from a study of a mutant IDH1 vaccine in newly diagnosed glioma. At the level of the study: Patients received eight vaccinations in weeks 1, 3, 5, 7, 11, 15, 19, 23. Patients under treatment included 62.5% males and around 38% females and had a mean age of approximately 44 years. Radiotherapy, temozolomide, or both had been given previously, and both were given to most. Notes on the study in general: Patients showed vaccine-induced immune responses at a rate of approximately 93%.

Looked up from germline, CDR1 is MRHNA and CDR2 is SNTAGT. CDR3 length: 15 amino acids. V lost 6 bases and J lost 0, with 13 bases in between. Clones were sequenced by immunoSEQ multiplex PCR, and TCRdb holds only the in-frame ones, with some missing. The repertoire consists of 50,000 to 70,000 clones, with about 89% occurring once and the leading ten covering about 1.4%. Described time point: week 23, last vaccination. Each dose of the vaccine consisted of 300 ug of mutant IDH1 20-mer peptide, with topical imiquimod. Sequenced here: PBMCs, sampled from a glioma patient whose treatment included an IDH1 peptide vaccine. The origin of this receptor is a man aged 40-55 years with glioma. This chain links TRBV6-4 with TRBJ2-3, with D uncertain. DNA of the CDR3: TGTGCCAGCAGCGACGGCGGAGCTAGCACAGATACGCAGTATTTT. Translating it yields CASSDGGASTDTQYF.